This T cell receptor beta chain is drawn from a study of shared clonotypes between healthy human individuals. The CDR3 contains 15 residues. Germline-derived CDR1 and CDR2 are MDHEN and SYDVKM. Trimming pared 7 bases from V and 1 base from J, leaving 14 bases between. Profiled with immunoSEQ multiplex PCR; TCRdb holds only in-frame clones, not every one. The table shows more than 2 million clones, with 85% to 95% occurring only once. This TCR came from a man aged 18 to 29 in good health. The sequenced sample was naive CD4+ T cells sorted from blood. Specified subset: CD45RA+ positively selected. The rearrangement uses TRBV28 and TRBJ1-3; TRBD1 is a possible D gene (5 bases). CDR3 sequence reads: CASIPSSGSGNTIYF. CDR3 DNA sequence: TGTGCCAGCATTCCTTCTTCAGGGTCTGGAAACACCATATATTTT. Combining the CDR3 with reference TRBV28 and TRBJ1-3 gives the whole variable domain DVKVTQSSRYLVKRTGEKVFLECVQDMDHENMFWYRQDPGLGLRLIYFSYDVKMKEKGDIPEGYSVSREKKERFSLILESASTNQTSMYLCASIPSSGSGNTIYFGEGSWLTVV.